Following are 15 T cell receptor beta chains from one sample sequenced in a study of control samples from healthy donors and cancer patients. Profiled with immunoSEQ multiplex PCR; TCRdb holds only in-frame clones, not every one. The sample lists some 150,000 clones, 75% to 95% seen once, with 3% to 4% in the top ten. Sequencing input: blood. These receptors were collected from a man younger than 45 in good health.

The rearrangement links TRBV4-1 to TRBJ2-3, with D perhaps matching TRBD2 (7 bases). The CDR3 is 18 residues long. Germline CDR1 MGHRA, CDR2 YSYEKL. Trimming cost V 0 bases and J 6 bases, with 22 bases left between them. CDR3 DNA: TGCGCCAGCAGCCAAGATGCCCCTGTTGGGGGGGCCCTGGATACGCAGTATTTT. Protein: CASSQDAPVGGALDTQYF.

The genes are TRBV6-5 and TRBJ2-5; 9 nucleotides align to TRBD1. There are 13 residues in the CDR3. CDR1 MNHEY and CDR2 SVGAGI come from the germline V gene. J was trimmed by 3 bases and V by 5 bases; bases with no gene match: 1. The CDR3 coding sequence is TGTGCCAGCAGTAGACAGGGGGAAGAGACCCAGTACTTC. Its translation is CASSRQGEETQYF.

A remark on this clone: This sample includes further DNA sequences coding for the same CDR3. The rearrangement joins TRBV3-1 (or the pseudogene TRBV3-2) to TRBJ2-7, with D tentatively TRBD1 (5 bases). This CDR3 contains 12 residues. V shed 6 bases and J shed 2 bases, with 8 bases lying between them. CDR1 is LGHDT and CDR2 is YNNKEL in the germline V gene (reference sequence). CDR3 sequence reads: CASSQGTYEQYF. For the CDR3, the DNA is TGTGCCAGCAGTCAGGGTACCTACGAGCAGTACTTC.

The CDR3 sequence: CASSSTGTEFMNTEAFF. Here the CDR3 DNA reads TGTGCCAGCAGCTCTACCGGGACAGAATTCATGAACACTGAAGCTTTCTTT. The chain combines TRBV13 with TRBJ1-1, with 7 positions matching TRBD1. The CDR3 extends over 17 amino acids. Germline loops: CDR1 PRHDT, CDR2 FYEKMQ (reference sequence). The ends lost 4 bases at V and 0 bases at J; junction bases unmatched: 11. The full variable domain, in which reference TRBV13 and TRBJ1-1 provide the parts outside the CDR3, is AAGVIQSPRHLIKEKRETATLKCYPIPRHDTVYWYQQGPGQDPQFLISFYEKMQSDKGSIPDRFSAQQFSDYHSELNMSSLELGDSALYFCASSSTGTEFMNTEAFFGQGTRLTVV.

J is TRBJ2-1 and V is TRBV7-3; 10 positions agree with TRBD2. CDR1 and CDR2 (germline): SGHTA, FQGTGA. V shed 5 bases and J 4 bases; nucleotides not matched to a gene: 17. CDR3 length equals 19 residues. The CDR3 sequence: CASSPQRPFSGGSYNEQFF. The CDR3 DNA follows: TGTGCCAGCAGCCCCCAAAGACCGTTTAGCGGGGGGTCATACAATGAGCAGTTCTTC. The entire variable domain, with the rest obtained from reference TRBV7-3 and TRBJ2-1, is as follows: GAGVSQTPSNKVTEKGKYVELRCDPISGHTALYWYRQSLGQGPEFLIYFQGTGAADDSGLPNDRFFAVRPEGSVSTLKIQRTERGDSAVYLCASSPQRPFSGGSYNEQFFGPGTRLTVL.

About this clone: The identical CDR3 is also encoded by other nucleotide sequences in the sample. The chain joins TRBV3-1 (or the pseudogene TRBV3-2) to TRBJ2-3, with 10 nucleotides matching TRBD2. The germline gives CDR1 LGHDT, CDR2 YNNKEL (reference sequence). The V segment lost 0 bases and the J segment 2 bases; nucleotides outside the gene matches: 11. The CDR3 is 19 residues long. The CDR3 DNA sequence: TGTGCCAGCAGCCAAGAAGTGGGTGGAGCGGGGGGGACCACAGATACGCAGTATTTT. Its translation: CASSQEVGGAGGTTDTQYF.

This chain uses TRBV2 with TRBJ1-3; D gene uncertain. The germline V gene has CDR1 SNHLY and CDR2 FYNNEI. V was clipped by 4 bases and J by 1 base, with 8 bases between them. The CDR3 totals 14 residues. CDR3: CASSVYLSGNTIYF. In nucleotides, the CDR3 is TGTGCCAGCAGTGTTTATCTATCTGGAAACACCATATATTTT.

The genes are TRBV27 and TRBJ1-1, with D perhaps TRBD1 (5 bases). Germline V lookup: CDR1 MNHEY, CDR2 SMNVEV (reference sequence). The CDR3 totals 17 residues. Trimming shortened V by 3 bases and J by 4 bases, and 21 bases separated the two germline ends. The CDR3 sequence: CASSFEGMVRAGTEAFF. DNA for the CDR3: TGTGCCAGCAGTTTCGAGGGGATGGTAAGAGCGGGCACTGAAGCTTTCTTT.

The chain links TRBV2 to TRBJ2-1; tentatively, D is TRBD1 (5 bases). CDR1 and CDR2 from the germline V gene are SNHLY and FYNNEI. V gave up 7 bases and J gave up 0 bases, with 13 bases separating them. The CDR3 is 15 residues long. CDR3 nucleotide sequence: TGTGCCAGCAAATCAGGGCCCCTCTCCTACAATGAGCAGTTCTTC. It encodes CASKSGPLSYNEQFF.

The CDR3 region is CASSEGQRSTEAFF. Written as DNA, the CDR3 is TGTGCCAGCTCAGAGGGACAGAGATCGACTGAAGCTTTCTTT. V is TRBV18 and J is TRBJ1-1, with TRBD1 identical over 7 bases. J lost 5 bases, V lost 5 bases, and 8 bases had no gene match. The CDR3 is 14 residues long. The germline V gene encodes CDR1 KGHSH and CDR2 LQKENI.

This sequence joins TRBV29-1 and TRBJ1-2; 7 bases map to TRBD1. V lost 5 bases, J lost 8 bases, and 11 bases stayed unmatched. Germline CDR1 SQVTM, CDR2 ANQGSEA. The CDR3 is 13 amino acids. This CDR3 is CSVPTRQGPGYTF. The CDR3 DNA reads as TGCAGCGTTCCAACACGACAGGGACCGGGCTACACCTTC.

The DNA of the CDR3 is TGTGCCAGCAGTGAATTTCTGGTATCTGGAAACACCATATATTTT. Translation gives CASSEFLVSGNTIYF. The chain carries TRBV25-1 and TRBJ1-3; D unresolved. CDR1 and CDR2 from the germline V gene are MGHDK and SYGVNS. The CDR3 loop spans 15 amino acids. Trimming stripped 1 base from V and 1 base from J, with 8 bases between.

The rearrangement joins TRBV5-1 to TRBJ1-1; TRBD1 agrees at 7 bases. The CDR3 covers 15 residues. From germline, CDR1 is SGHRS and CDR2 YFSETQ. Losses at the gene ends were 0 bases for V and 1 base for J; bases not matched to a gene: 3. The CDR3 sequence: CASSLAGGENTEAFF. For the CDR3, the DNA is TGCGCCAGCAGCTTGGCAGGGGGAGAGAACACTGAAGCTTTCTTT. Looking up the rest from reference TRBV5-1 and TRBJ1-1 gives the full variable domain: KAGVTQTPRYLIKTRGQQVTLSCSPISGHRSVSWYQQTPGQGLQFLFEYFSETQRNKGNFPGRFSGRQFSNSRSEMNVSTLELGDSALYLCASSLAGGENTEAFFGQGTRLTVV.

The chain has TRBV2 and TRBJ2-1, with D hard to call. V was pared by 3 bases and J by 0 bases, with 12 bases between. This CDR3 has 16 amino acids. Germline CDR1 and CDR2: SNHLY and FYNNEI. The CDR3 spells CASSDGSVSSYNEQFF. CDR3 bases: TGTGCCAGCAGTGATGGTTCAGTGAGCTCCTACAATGAGCAGTTCTTC.

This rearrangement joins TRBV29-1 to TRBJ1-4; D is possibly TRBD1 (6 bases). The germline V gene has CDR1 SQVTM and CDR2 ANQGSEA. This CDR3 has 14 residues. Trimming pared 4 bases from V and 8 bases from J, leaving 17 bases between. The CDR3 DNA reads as TGCAGCGTTGGCTCTGGCAGGGGAATAGAAAAACTGTTTTTT. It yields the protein CSVGSGRGIEKLFF.